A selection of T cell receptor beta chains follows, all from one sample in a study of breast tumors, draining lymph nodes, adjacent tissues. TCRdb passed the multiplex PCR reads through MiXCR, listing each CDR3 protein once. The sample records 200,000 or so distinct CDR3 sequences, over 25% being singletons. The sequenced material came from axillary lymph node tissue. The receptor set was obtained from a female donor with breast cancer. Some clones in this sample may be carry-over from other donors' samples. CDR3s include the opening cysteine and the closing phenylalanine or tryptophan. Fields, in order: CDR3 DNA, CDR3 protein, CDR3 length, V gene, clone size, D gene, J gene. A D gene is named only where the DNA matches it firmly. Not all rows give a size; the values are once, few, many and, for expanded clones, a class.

TGTGCCAGCAGTCCCTCTGAGAGTTATCAGCCCCAGCATTTT | CASSPSESYQPQHF | 14 | TRBV6-5 | many | NA | TRBJ1-5
TGTGCCACCAGACGGAGGGGAGGGGCCGAGCAGTACTTC | CATRRRGGAEQYF | 13 | TRBV19 | many | TRBD2 | TRBJ2-7
TGTGCCAGCAGCCAAGATGGCCAGGGTGGGACCCAGCATTTT | CASSQDGQGGTQHF | 14 | TRBV3-1 | many | NA | TRBJ1-5
TGCAGTACAACAGGGGGCGTAACGAACACTGAAGCTTTCTTT | CSTTGGVTNTEAFF | 14 | TRBV20-1 | NA | TRBD1 | TRBJ1-1
TGCGCCAGCAGCCGCGCTAGCGGGAGTTCCTACGAGCAGTACTTC | CASSRASGSSYEQYF | 15 | TRBV5-4 | NA | TRBD2 | TRBJ2-7
TGTGCCTGGAGTTCCACCGGGGACTCTGGAAACACCATATATTTT | CAWSSTGDSGNTIYF | 15 | TRBV30 | NA | NA | TRBJ1-3
TGTGCCAGCAGCACTCGACAGGGGGCAGATACGCAGTATTTT | CASSTRQGADTQYF | 14 | TRBV5-6 | many | TRBD1 | TRBJ2-3
TGTGCCAGCAGTTACGGTACAAATGAGCAGTATTTT | CASSYGTNEQYF | 12 | TRBV6-6 | once | NA | TRBJ2-3
TGTGCCAGCAGCCACTTGGGGGTCTCCTACGAGCAGTACTTC | CASSHLGVSYEQYF | 14 | TRBV3-1 | many | NA | TRBJ2-7
TGTGCCAGCAGACCCGGGACAGGGGGCCGGAACGAGCAGTACTTC | CASRPGTGGRNEQYF | 15 | TRBV6-5 | NA | TRBD1 | TRBJ2-7
TGTGCCAGCAGCCCAGCCTCCGGGACAGGGGGCTCCTACGAGCAGTACTTC | CASSPASGTGGSYEQYF | 17 | TRBV6-5 | many | TRBD1 | TRBJ2-7
TGTGCCACCAGCCTGACAGGTGAAGAGACCCAGTACTTC | CATSLTGEETQYF | 13 | TRBV24-1 | many | NA | TRBJ2-5
TGTGCCAGCCTCCTACAGGGACGTACAGGCTACACCTTC | CASLLQGRTGYTF | 13 | TRBV6-6 | many | NA | TRBJ1-2
TGTGCCAGCAGAATAAGTGGGCAAAACACCATATATTTT | CASRISGQNTIYF | 13 | TRBV12-3/TRBV12-4 | many | NA | TRBJ1-3
TGCGCCAGCGGGCTCGACAGAGAGGTCTATGGCTACACCTTC | CASGLDREVYGYTF | 14 | TRBV4-1 | many | NA | TRBJ1-2
TGTGCCAGCAGTGTAAACAGACTAGCGGCCCAAGAGACCCAGTACTTC | CASSVNRLAAQETQYF | 16 | TRBV6-4 | many | TRBD2 | TRBJ2-5
TGTGCCAGCAGCGTAGCCAGGGCTGGAAACACCATATATTTT | CASSVARAGNTIYF | 14 | TRBV9 | many | NA | TRBJ1-3
TGTGCCAGCAGCTTAGGTGGGGACAGGCCGATTCAAGAGACCCAGTACTTC | CASSLGGDRPIQETQYF | 17 | TRBV7-2 | NA | TRBD1 | TRBJ2-5
TGTGCCAGCAGCCAAGAATGGCCTGATTCCGCCTATGGCTACACCTTC | CASSQEWPDSAYGYTF | 16 | TRBV4-2 | many | NA | TRBJ1-2
TGTGCCAGCACCATGGGGGTTAGCAATCAGCCCCAGCATTTT | CASTMGVSNQPQHF | 14 | TRBV28 | NA | NA | TRBJ1-5
TGTGCCAGCAGTCCCAGGGGGGGCAGGGTCCTCTCACCCCTCCACTTT | CASSPRGGRVLSPLHF | 16 | TRBV6-5 | NA | TRBD1 | TRBJ1-6
TGTGCCAGCAGCCAAGAGGGGCCGCATCAGAAAGCTTTCTTT | CASSQEGPHQKAFF | 14 | TRBV3-1 | once | NA | TRBJ1-1
TGTGCCGCGCAGGGAGCGGCCATATATTTT | CAAQGAAIYF | 10 | TRBV6-2/TRBV6-3 | NA | NA | TRBJ1-3
TGTGCCAGCAGGGGAACTATGAACACTGAAGCTTTCTTT | CASRGTMNTEAFF | 13 | TRBV6-5 | NA | NA | TRBJ1-1
TGTGCTAGCAGCTTAGCCCGGGACACCGGGGAGCTGTTTTTT | CASSLARDTGELFF | 14 | TRBV7-7 | many | NA | TRBJ2-2
TGTGCCAGCAGCCTGACCACAGGGACACCTGGCTACACCTTC | CASSLTTGTPGYTF | 14 | TRBV5-8 | many | NA | TRBJ1-2
TGTGCCAGCAGCAGGGCGAATTCACCCCTCCACTTT | CASSRANSPLHF | 12 | TRBV7-9 | many | NA | TRBJ1-6
TGTGCCAGCAGTCTCGCGTCGGACAGAAACTCCTACGAGCAGTACTTC | CASSLASDRNSYEQYF | 16 | TRBV6-6 | many | NA | TRBJ2-7
TGCAGTGCTAGAGATGCGGGGGGATCCTATGGCTACACCTTC | CSARDAGGSYGYTF | 14 | TRBV20-1 | NA | NA | TRBJ1-2
TGCAGTGCTAGACCAGGGGGCTATGGTAATTCACCCCTCCACTTT | CSARPGGYGNSPLHF | 15 | TRBV20-1 | NA | TRBD1 | TRBJ1-6
TGCAGTGTCGGCAGGATGGTGTACACTGAAGCTTTCTTT | CSVGRMVYTEAFF | 13 | TRBV20-1 | NA | NA | TRBJ1-1
TGTGCCAGCAGCTCGGTGCAGGGGAACCCTTGGTATGGCTACACCTTC | CASSSVQGNPWYGYTF | 16 | TRBV5-6 | many | NA | TRBJ1-2
TGTGTCAGCAGCGTAGACCAAGAGACCCAGTATTTC | CVSSVDQETQYF | 12 | TRBV9 | NA | NA | TRBJ2-5
TGTGCCAGCAGCTCTGCCAGGGGGTCTTACACCTTC | CASSSARGSYTF | 12 | TRBV3-1 | many | TRBD1 | TRBJ1-2
TGTGCCAGCAGTCACGACCGGACAGGGCGGTATGGCTACACCTTC | CASSHDRTGRYGYTF | 15 | TRBV6-2/TRBV6-3 | NA | TRBD1 | TRBJ1-2
TGTGCCTGGACGCCGGGACAGAGAAACACCGGGGAGCTGTTTTTT | CAWTPGQRNTGELFF | 15 | TRBV30 | many | TRBD1 | TRBJ2-2
TGCAGCGCCCTACCCGGCAGGGACGAAAAACTGTTTTTT | CSALPGRDEKLFF | 13 | TRBV29-1 | NA | NA | TRBJ1-4